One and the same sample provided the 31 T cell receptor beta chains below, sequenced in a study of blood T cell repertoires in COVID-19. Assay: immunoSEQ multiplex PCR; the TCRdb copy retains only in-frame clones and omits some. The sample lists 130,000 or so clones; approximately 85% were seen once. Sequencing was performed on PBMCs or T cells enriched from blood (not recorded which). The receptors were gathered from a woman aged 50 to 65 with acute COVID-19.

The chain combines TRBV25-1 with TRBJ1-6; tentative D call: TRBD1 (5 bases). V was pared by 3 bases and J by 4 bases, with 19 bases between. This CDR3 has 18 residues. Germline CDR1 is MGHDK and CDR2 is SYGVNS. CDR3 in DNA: TGTGCCAGCAGTGAGTCTTTAAGGAGGGGACGGTATAATTCACCCCTCCACTTT. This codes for CASSESLRRGRYNSPLHF.

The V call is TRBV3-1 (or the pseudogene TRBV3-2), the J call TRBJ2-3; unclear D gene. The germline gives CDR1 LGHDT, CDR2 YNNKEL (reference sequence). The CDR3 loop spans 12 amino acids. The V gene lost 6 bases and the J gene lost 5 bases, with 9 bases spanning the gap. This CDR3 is CASSPARDTQYF. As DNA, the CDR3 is TGTGCCAGCAGTCCTGCCAGAGATACGCAGTATTTT.

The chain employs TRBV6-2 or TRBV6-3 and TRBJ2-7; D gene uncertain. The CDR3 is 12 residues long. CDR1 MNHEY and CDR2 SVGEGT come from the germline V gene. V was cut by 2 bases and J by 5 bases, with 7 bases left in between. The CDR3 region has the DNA TGTGCCAGCAGTTACGGGCTGGACGAGCAGTACTTC. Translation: CASSYGLDEQYF.

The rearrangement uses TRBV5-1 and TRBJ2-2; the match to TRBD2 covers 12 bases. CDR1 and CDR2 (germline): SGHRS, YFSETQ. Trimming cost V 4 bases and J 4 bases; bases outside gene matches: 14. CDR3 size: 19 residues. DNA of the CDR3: TGCGCCAGCAGCCGAGATCTAGCGGGAGGGCCTCGAGGCACCGGGGAGCTGTTTTTT. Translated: CASSRDLAGGPRGTGELFF.

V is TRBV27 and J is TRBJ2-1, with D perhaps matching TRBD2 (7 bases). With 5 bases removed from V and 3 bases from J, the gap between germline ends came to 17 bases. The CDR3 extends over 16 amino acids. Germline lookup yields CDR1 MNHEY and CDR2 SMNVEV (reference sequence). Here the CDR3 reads CASSGQWEGGYNEQFF. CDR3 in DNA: TGTGCCAGCAGTGGACAGTGGGAGGGCGGCTACAATGAGCAGTTCTTC.

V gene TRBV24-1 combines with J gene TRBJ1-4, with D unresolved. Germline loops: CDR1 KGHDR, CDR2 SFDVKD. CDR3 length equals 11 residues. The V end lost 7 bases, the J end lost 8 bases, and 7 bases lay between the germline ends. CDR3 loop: CATRRREKLFF. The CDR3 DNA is TGTGCCACCAGAAGGCGGGAAAAACTGTTTTTT.

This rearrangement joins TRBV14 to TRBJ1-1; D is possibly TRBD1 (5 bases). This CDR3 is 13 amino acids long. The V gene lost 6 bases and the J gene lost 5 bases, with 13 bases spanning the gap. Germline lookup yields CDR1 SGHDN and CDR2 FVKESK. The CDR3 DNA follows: TGTGCCAGCAGTTCCATGGGGGGGACTGAAGCTTTCTTT. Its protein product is CASSSMGGTEAFF.

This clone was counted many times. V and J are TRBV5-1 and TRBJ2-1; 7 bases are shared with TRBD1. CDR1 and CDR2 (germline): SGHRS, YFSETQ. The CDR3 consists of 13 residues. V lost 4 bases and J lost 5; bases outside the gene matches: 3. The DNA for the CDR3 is TGCGCCAGCAGCGTGGGACAGAACAATGAGCAGTTCTTC. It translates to CASSVGQNNEQFF.

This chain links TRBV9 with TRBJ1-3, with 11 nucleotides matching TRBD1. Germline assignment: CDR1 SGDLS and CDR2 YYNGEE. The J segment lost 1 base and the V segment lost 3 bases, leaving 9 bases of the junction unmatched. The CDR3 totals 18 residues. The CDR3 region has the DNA TGTGCCAGCAGCGCCCCCGGGACAGGGGGGTTTTCTGGAAACACCATATATTTT. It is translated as CASSAPGTGGFSGNTIYF.

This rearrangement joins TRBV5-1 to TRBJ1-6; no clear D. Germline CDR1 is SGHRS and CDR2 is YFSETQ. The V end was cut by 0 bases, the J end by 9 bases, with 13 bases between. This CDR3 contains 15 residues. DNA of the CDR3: TGCGCCAGCAGCTTGGGACAACGACTAATTTCACCCCTCCACTTT. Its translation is CASSLGQRLISPLHF.

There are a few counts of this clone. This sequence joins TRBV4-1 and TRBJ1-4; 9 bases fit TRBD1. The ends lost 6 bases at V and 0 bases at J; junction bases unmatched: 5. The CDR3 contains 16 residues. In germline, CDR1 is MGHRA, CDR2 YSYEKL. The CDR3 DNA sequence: TGCGCCAGCAGGCAACAGGGGGCCACAACTAATGAAAAACTGTTTTTT. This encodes CASRQQGATTNEKLFF.

CDR3 in amino acids: CASSQGAGNTIYF. The CDR3 DNA sequence: TGTGCCAGCAGCCAAGGGGCCGGAAACACCATATATTTT. The J gene is TRBJ1-3, the V gene TRBV3-1 (or the pseudogene TRBV3-2); no definite D call. This CDR3 has 13 residues. V gave up 1 base and J gave up 4 bases, with 5 bases separating them. CDR1 LGHDT and CDR2 YNNKEL come from the germline V gene (reference sequence).

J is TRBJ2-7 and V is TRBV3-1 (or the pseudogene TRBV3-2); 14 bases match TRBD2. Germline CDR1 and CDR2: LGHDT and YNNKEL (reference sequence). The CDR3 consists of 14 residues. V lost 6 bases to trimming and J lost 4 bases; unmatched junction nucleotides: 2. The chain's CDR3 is CASSRTSGRYEQYF. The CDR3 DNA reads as TGTGCCAGCAGTCGGACTAGCGGGAGGTACGAGCAGTACTTC.

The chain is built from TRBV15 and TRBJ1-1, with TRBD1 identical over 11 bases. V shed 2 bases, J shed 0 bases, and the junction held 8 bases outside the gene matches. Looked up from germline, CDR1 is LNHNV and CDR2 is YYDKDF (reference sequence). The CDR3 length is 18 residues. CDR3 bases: TGTGCCACCAGCAGACCGGGACAGGGGGTATACCTGAACACTGAAGCTTTCTTT. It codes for CATSRPGQGVYLNTEAFF. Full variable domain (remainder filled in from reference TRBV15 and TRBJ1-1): DAMVIQNPRYQVTQFGKPVTLSCSQTLNHNVMYWYQQKSSQAPKLLFHYYDKDFNNEADTPDNFQSRRPNTSFCFLDIRSPGLGDTAMYLCATSRPGQGVYLNTEAFFGQGTRLTVV.

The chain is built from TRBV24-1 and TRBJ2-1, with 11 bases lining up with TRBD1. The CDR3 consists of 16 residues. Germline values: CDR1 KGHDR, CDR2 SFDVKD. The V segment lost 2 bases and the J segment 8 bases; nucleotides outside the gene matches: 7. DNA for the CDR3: TGTGCCACCAGTGATTCGGTGGGACAGGGGGTGTATGAGCAGTTCTTC. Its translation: CATSDSVGQGVYEQFF.

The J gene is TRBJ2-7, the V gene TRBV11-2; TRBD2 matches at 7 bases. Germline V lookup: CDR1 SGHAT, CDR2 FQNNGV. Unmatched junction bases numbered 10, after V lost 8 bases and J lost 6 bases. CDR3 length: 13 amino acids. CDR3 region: CASPGGTKPEQYF. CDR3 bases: TGTGCCAGCCCTGGAGGGACTAAGCCCGAGCAGTACTTC.

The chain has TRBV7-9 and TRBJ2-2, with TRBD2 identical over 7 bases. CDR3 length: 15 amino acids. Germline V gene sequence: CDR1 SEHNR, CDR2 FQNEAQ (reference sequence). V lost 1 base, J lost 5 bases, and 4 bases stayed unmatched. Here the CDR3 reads CASSLGLASTGELFF. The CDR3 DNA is TGTGCCAGCAGCTTAGGACTAGCTAGTACCGGGGAGCTGTTTTTT.

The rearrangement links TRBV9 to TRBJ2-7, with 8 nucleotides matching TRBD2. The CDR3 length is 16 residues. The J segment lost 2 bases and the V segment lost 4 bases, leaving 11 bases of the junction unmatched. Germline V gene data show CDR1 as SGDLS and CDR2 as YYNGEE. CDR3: CASSQGRSGIPYEQYF. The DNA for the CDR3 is TGTGCCAGCAGCCAAGGACGTAGCGGGATACCCTACGAGCAGTACTTC.

The CDR3 reads CASSPGTASTDTQYF. CDR3 bases: TGTGCCAGCAGCCCCGGCACAGCTAGCACAGATACGCAGTATTTT. The chain links TRBV7-9 to TRBJ2-3, with D hard to call. The CDR3 runs 15 residues. The ends were cut back, 5 bases at V and 0 bases at J, with 12 bases in the middle. Germline V gene lookup returns CDR1 SEHNR and CDR2 FQNEAQ (reference sequence).

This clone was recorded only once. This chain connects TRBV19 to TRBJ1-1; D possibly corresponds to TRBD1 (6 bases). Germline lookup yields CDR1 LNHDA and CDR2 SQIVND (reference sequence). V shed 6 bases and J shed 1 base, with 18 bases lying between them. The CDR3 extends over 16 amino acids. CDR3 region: CASRPWNVRGNTEAFF. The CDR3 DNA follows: TGTGCCAGTAGGCCTTGGAATGTCAGGGGGAACACTGAAGCTTTCTTT.

Here the CDR3 reads CASSEFDSQETQYF. The CDR3 nucleotides are TGTGCCAGCAGTGAATTCGACAGCCAAGAGACCCAGTACTTC. The V and J genes are TRBV25-1 and TRBJ2-5, with a possible D match to TRBD1 (5 bases). With 1 base removed from V and 1 base from J, the gap between germline ends came to 7 bases. The CDR3 spans 14 residues. Germline values: CDR1 MGHDK, CDR2 SYGVNS.

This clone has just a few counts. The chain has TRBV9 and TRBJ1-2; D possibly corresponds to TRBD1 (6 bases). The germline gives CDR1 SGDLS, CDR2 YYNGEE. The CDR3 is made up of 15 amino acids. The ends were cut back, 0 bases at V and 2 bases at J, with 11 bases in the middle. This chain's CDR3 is CASSVDQGPNYGYTF. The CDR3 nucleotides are TGTGCCAGCAGCGTAGATCAGGGGCCGAACTATGGCTACACCTTC.

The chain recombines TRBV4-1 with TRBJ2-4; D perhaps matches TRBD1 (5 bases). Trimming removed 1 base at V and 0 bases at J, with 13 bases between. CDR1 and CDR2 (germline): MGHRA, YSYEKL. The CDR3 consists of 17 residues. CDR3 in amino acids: CASSQGRQSLAKNIQYF. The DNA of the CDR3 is TGCGCCAGCAGCCAAGGTCGACAGAGTCTAGCCAAAAACATTCAGTACTTC.

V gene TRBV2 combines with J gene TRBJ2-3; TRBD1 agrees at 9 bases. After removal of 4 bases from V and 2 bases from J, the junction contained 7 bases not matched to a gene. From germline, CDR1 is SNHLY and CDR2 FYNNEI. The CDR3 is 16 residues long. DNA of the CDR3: TGTGCCAGCAGTGCCGAGACAGGGGGGATCACAGATACGCAGTATTTT. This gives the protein CASSAETGGITDTQYF.

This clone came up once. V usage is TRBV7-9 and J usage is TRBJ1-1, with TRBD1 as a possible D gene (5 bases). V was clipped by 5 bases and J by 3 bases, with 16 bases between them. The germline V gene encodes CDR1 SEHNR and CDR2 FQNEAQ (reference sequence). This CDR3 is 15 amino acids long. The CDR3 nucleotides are TGTGCCAGCAGCCCCACGGGACTAACGGACACTGAAGCTTTCTTT. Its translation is CASSPTGLTDTEAFF.

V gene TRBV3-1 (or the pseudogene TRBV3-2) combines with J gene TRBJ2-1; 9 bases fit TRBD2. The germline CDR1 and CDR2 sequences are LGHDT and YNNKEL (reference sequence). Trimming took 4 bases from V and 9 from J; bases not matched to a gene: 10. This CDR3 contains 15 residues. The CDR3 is CASSLIAGAGSEQFF. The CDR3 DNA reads TGTGCCAGCAGCCTAATAGCGGGAGCGGGGTCTGAGCAGTTCTTC.

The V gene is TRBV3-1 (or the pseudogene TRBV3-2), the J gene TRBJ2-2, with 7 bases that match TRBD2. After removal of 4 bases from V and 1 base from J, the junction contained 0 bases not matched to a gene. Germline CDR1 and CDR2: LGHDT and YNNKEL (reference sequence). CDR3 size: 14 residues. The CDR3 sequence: CASSPSGNTGELFF. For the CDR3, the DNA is TGTGCCAGCAGCCCTAGCGGGAACACCGGGGAGCTGTTTTTT.

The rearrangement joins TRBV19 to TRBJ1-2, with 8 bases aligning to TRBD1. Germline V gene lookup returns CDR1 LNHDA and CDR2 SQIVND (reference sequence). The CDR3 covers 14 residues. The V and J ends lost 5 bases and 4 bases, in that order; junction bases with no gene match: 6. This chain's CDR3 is CASSVWTGPYGYTF. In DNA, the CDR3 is TGTGCCAGTAGTGTCTGGACAGGGCCCTATGGCTACACCTTC.

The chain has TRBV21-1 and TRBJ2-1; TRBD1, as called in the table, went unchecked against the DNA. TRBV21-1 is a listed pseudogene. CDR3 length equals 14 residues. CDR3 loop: CASSKLNPGHGQFF. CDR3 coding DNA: TGTGCCAGCAGCAAACTAAATCCGGGACATGGGCAGTTCTTC.

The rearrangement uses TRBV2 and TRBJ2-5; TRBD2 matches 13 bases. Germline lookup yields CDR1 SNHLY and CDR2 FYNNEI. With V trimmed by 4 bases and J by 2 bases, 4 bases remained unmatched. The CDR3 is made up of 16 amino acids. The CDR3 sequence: CASSGRGLAGQETQYF. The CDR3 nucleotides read TGTGCCAGCAGTGGGAGGGGACTAGCGGGACAAGAGACCCAGTACTTC.

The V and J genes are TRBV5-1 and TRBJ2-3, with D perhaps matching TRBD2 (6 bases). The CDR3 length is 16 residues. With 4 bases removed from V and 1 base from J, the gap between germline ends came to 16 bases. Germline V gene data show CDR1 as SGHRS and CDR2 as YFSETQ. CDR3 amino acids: CASSPNPGLRTDTQYF. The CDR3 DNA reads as TGCGCCAGCAGCCCCAACCCGGGACTCCGCACAGATACGCAGTATTTT.